One and the same sample provided the 18 T cell receptor beta chains below, sequenced in a study of monozygotic twins with inflammatory bowel disease. TCRdb reanalyzed the 5' RACE reads and collapses them to one entry per CDR3 protein, without DNA. The table counts some 400,000 distinct CDR3 sequences; around 2.4% lies in the top ten. Sequencing was carried out using blood. The source of these receptors is a human donor with ulcerative colitis or Crohn's disease, or a healthy co-twin of an affected twin (not recorded which).

The gene calls are TRBV20-1 and TRBJ1-1; no DNA is available, so the TRBD1 call from TCRdb remains unchecked. The CDR3 has 15 residues. Germline V gives CDR1 DFQATT, CDR2 SNEGSKA (reference sequence). The CDR3 sequence: CSAKPPRRMNTEAFF.

The chain is built from TRBV5-1 and TRBJ2-5; the TCRdb call, TRBD2, lacks DNA for checking. The CDR3 totals 16 residues. The germline V gene encodes CDR1 SGHRS and CDR2 YFSETQ. This chain's CDR3 is CASSLEASGVQETQYF.

This rearrangement joins TRBV12-3 or TRBV12-4 to TRBJ1-2. The CDR3 spans 16 residues. The chain's CDR3 is CASSLAAVPYAYGYTF.

The CDR3 loop is CASSLLEQETQYF. V and J are TRBV7-2 and TRBJ2-5. The CDR3 has 13 amino acids. The germline CDR1 and CDR2 sequences are SGHTA and FQGNSA.

The chain recombines TRBV3-1 with TRBJ1-2. The length of the CDR3 is 14 residues. The germline gives CDR1 LGHDT, CDR2 YNNKEL (reference sequence). The CDR3 protein is CASSQVVDDYGYTF.

The V and J genes are TRBV20-1 and TRBJ1-5; TCRdb names TRBD1, which stays unverified in the absence of DNA. This CDR3 has 16 residues. The V gene's germline CDR1 is DFQATT and CDR2 SNEGSKA (reference sequence). The CDR3 protein is CSATETVTGTNQPQHF.

The rearrangement joins TRBV19 to TRBJ1-1; TCRdb picks TRBD1, but there is no DNA to check that call. CDR3 length equals 14 residues. From germline, CDR1 is LNHDA and CDR2 SQIVND (reference sequence). The CDR3: CASSIVGANTEAFF.

This chain connects TRBV28 to TRBJ2-7. Germline values: CDR1 MDHEN, CDR2 SYDVKM. This CDR3 contains 14 residues. The CDR3 sequence: CASSLAPHPYEQYF.

The V and J genes are TRBV20-1 and TRBJ2-1; TCRdb's assignment of TRBD1 cannot be checked, as there is no DNA. Germline V gene sequence: CDR1 DFQATT, CDR2 SNEGSKA (reference sequence). The CDR3 runs to 15 residues. The CDR3 is CSARDPSRGYNEQFF.

The genes are TRBV7-9 and TRBJ2-1; TCRdb names TRBD1, which stays unverified in the absence of DNA. This CDR3 is built from 16 residues. Germline V lookup: CDR1 SEHNR, CDR2 FQNEAQ (reference sequence). The CDR3 sequence is CASSPTGAGQYNEQFF.

The chain carries TRBV11-3 and TRBJ2-1; TCRdb calls TRBD1, which cannot be checked without DNA. The CDR3 spans 13 residues. Germline values: CDR1 SGHNT, CDR2 YENEEA. The CDR3 protein is CASSSRLGNEQFF.

This rearrangement joins TRBV5-8 to TRBJ1-5; TCRdb names TRBD1, which stays unverified in the absence of DNA. Germline CDR1 and CDR2: SGHTS and YDEGEE. The CDR3 has 16 amino acids. The CDR3 loop reads CASSAEDRGGNQPQHF. Variable domain in full (rest from reference TRBV5-8 and TRBJ1-5): EAGVTQSPTHLIKTRGQQATLRCSPISGHTSVYWYQQALGLGLQFLLWYDEGEERNRGNFPPRFSGRQFPNYSSELNVNALELEDSALYLCASSAEDRGGNQPQHFGDGTRLSIL.

J is TRBJ1-1 and V is TRBV7-3. Germline CDR1 and CDR2: SGHTA and FQGTGA. The CDR3 has 13 residues. CDR3 region: CASSLGGSKEAFF.

The CDR3 region is CASSQRLAGGVHNEQFF. This rearrangement joins TRBV11-2 to TRBJ2-1; TCRdb names TRBD2, which stays unverified in the absence of DNA. The CDR3 spans 17 residues. Germline V gene lookup returns CDR1 SGHAT and CDR2 FQNNGV.

The rearrangement links TRBV28 to TRBJ1-4; TCRdb proposes TRBD1, but this gene call is untestable without DNA. In germline, CDR1 is MDHEN, CDR2 SYDVKM. The CDR3 has 17 residues. The CDR3 sequence is CASSPYGVQGALEKLFF. The entire variable domain, with the rest obtained from reference TRBV28 and TRBJ1-4, is as follows: DVKVTQSSRYLVKRTGEKVFLECVQDMDHENMFWYRQDPGLGLRLIYFSYDVKMKEKGDIPEGYSVSREKKERFSLILESASTNQTSMYLCASSPYGVQGALEKLFFGSGTQLSVL.

The gene calls are TRBV20-1 and TRBJ1-6. The CDR3 loop spans 17 amino acids. CDR1 and CDR2 from the germline V gene are DFQATT and SNEGSKA (reference sequence). CDR3 in amino acids: CSANAGTALPDRGPLHF.

V and J are TRBV20-1 and TRBJ2-7. Germline-derived CDR1 and CDR2 are DFQATT and SNEGSKA (reference sequence). The CDR3 extends over 13 amino acids. The CDR3 loop reads CSARLSGVYEQYF.

The chain uses TRBV7-2 and TRBJ2-1; TCRdb proposes TRBD1, but this gene call is untestable without DNA. The CDR3 runs 12 residues. Per germline, CDR1 SGHTA and CDR2 FQGNSA. The CDR3 sequence is CASSDGIGVGFF.